Listed below are T cell receptor beta chains from one sample, sequenced in a study of OX40 agonist ivuxolimab in advanced cancers. Using immunoSEQ multiplex PCR, the repertoire was profiled, and TCRdb retains in-frame clones only, with some absent. The table has about 63,000 clones, about 85% seen once. The sequenced sample was CD4+ or CD8+ T cells sorted from blood, obtained in a trial of the OX40 agonist ivuxolimab. The source is an adult with an advanced solid tumor such as melanoma, head and neck, liver or kidney cancer. CDR3s include the opening cysteine and the closing phenylalanine or tryptophan. The order of the fields is CDR3 protein, CDR3 DNA, D gene, clone size, J gene, V gene. The D gene is left open where the match is weak. Size tells how often a clone was seen (once, few, many) or the class of an expanded clone, and some rows leave it out.

CASSQGQGTDTEAFF TGTGCCAGCAGCCAGGGACAGGGAACGGACACTGAAGCTTTCTTT TRBD1 - TRBJ1-1 TRBV11-1
CSATENYGYTF TGCAGTGCTACGGAGAACTATGGCTACACCTTC - - TRBJ1-2 TRBV20-1
CASLDRGPNLAKNIQYF TGTGCCAGTCTAGACAGGGGGCCGAACCTAGCCAAAAACATTCAGTACTTC TRBD1 - TRBJ2-4 TRBV19
CASSLPRLAGGLGVEQFF TGTGCCAGCAGCTTGCCCAGACTAGCGGGAGGGCTAGGAGTTGAGCAGTTCTTC TRBD2 - TRBJ2-1 TRBV5-6
CASSPLGTTTSYNEQFF TGTGCCAGCTCACCCTTGGGGACGACAACCTCCTACAATGAGCAGTTCTTC - - TRBJ2-1 TRBV18
CAWSSATGQTYSNQPQHF TGTGCCTGGAGTTCTGCTACGGGACAGACTTATAGCAATCAGCCCCAGCATTTT TRBD1 - TRBJ1-5 TRBV30
CASSRMDRSTDTQYF TGTGCCAGCAGTCGGATGGACAGAAGCACAGATACGCAGTATTTT - - TRBJ2-3 TRBV28
CASTAPKRLYEQYF TGTGCCAGCACCGCCCCCAAGCGATTATACGAGCAGTACTTC - once TRBJ2-7 TRBV11-2
CASSPQSTNEKLFF TGTGCCAGCAGTCCGCAGTCAACTAATGAAAAACTGTTTTTT - - TRBJ1-4 TRBV28
CAISERVRTGADTQYF TGTGCCATCAGTGAGAGGGTACGGACAGGAGCAGATACGCAGTATTTT TRBD1 - TRBJ2-3 TRBV10-3
CASSPGTGKLGGYTF TGTGCCAGCAGCCCCGGGACAGGGAAGCTCGGGGGCTACACCTTC TRBD1 - TRBJ1-2 TRBV5-5
CASSLHLAELSYEQYF TGTGCCAGCAGTTTACACCTAGCGGAACTATCCTACGAGCAGTACTTC TRBD2 - TRBJ2-7 TRBV28
CASSPYGDEQFF TGTGCCAGCTCACCCTATGGGGATGAGCAGTTCTTC - once TRBJ2-1 TRBV18
CASSTGQGLGQPQHF TGTGCCAGCAGCACGGGACAGGGGTTGGGTCAGCCCCAGCATTTT TRBD1 - TRBJ1-5 TRBV7-2
CASSAGIRSPLHF TGTGCCAGCAGTGCGGGAATCCGGTCACCCCTCCACTTT - - TRBJ1-6 TRBV2
CASSFPLVRETQYF TGCGCCAGCAGCTTTCCACTAGTGCGAGAGACCCAGTACTTC - - TRBJ2-5 TRBV5-1
CASSLDRDETQYF TGTGCTAGCAGCCTAGACAGGGATGAGACCCAGTACTTC TRBD1 - TRBJ2-5 TRBV7-7
CASRGGSYEQYF TGTGCCAGCAGGGGCGGATCCTACGAGCAGTACTTC - - TRBJ2-7 TRBV2
CASSPREASYGYTF TGTGCCAGCTCACCAAGGGAGGCCAGCTATGGCTACACCTTC - - TRBJ1-2 TRBV18
CASSLWTRSTDTQYF TGTGCCAGCAGCCTATGGACTAGATCCACAGATACGCAGTATTTT TRBD2 - TRBJ2-3 TRBV11-2
CASSVVGNTDTQYF TGTGCCAGCAGCGTAGTCGGAAACACAGATACGCAGTATTTT - - TRBJ2-3 TRBV9
CASTYLSGQGGEAFF TGTGCCAGCACCTACCTCTCCGGACAGGGGGGCGAAGCTTTCTTT TRBD1 few TRBJ1-1 TRBV4-2
CASSLVGGFYEQYF TGTGCCAGCAGCTTAGTTGGGGGGTTCTACGAGCAGTACTTC - - TRBJ2-7 TRBV7-8
CASSPDSWGYTF TGTGCCAGCAGCCCGGACTCCTGGGGCTACACCTTC - - TRBJ1-2 TRBV28
CASSLLGKNTEAFF TGTGCCAGCAGCTTACTTGGGAAGAACACTGAAGCTTTCTTT - - TRBJ1-1 TRBV7-9
CASSVRLAGGVQETQYF TGTGCCAGCAGCGTGAGACTAGCGGGGGGGGTCCAAGAGACCCAGTACTTC TRBD2 - TRBJ2-5 TRBV7-2
CAWKWGRDTDTQYF TGTGCCTGGAAATGGGGAAGGGACACAGATACGCAGTATTTT - - TRBJ2-3 TRBV30